The 23 T cell receptor beta chains below all came from one sample that was sequenced in a study of high-grade serous ovarian cancer treatment subgroups. Produced via immunoSEQ multiplex PCR; TCRdb's table is partial and in-frame only. The table includes about 16,000 clones, approximately 71% detected once. Tumor samples were obtained before definitive surgery or chemotherapy. The sequenced sample was tumor tissue. The source of these receptors is a human donor with high-grade serous ovarian cancer.

This clone was seen a handful of times. This chain connects TRBV4-1 to TRBJ1-1; D not certain. The germline V gene has CDR1 MGHRA and CDR2 YSYEKL. The CDR3 runs 13 residues. Trimming shortened V by 3 bases and J by 6 bases, and 11 bases separated the two germline ends. CDR3 nucleotide sequence: TGCGCCAGCAGCCAGCATCAGAATCCTGAAGCTTTCTTT. Translated, it gives CASSQHQNPEAFF.

The chain is built from TRBV28 and TRBJ1-1; a possible D gene is TRBD1 (6 bases). Trimming pared 10 bases from V and 3 bases from J, leaving 9 bases between. There are 11 residues in the CDR3. Germline loops: CDR1 MDHEN, CDR2 SYDVKM. As DNA, the CDR3 is TGTGCCACAGGGGCCGACACTGAAGCTTTCTTT. The encoded protein is CATGADTEAFF.

The chain links TRBV6-4 to TRBJ2-1; D is possibly TRBD1 (6 bases). CDR3 size: 13 residues. Trimming shortened V by 6 bases and J by 5 bases, and 11 bases separated the two germline ends. The V gene's germline CDR1 is MRHNA and CDR2 SNTAGT. In DNA form, the CDR3 reads TGTGCCAGCAGCACGGACAGCAACAATGAGCAGTTCTTC. This codes for CASSTDSNNEQFF.

This rearrangement joins TRBV7-2 to TRBJ1-4, with 12 bases aligning to TRBD1. This CDR3 region has 17 residues. The V and J ends lost 5 bases and 10 bases, in that order; junction bases with no gene match: 14. The germline V gene encodes CDR1 SGHTA and CDR2 FQGNSA. The CDR3 DNA reads as TGTGCCAGCAGCCGCCCCGCGGGACAGGGGGCGCGAGGAAAACTGTTTTTT. It yields the protein CASSRPAGQGARGKLFF.

The CDR3, as DNA: TGTGCCAGCAGGACCTGGGACGGCGCAGGTGGCTACACCTTC. Translated: CASRTWDGAGGYTF. This chain links TRBV6-5 with TRBJ1-2; the D gene is possibly TRBD1 (5 bases). V lost 6 bases to trimming and J lost 7 bases, with 18 bases between them. The CDR3 runs to 14 residues. The germline CDR1 and CDR2 sequences are MNHEY and SVGAGI.

This clone was seen more than once but under ten times. CDR3 nucleotides: TGTGCCAGCATTCAAATACCGGACAGGGACAGTAGCTCACCCCTCCACTTT. Residues: CASIQIPDRDSSSPLHF. V is TRBV2 and J is TRBJ1-6; 8 nucleotides match TRBD1. The CDR3 is 17 residues long. Germline-derived CDR1 and CDR2 are SNHLY and FYNNEI. With V trimmed by 7 bases and J by 10 bases, 18 bases remained unmatched.

The chain joins TRBV7-6 to TRBJ1-4; TRBD1 might be the D (5 bases). This CDR3 region has 11 residues. The germline V and J ends were trimmed by 11 bases and 8 bases, with 12 bases remaining between them. The germline V gene encodes CDR1 SGHVS and CDR2 FNYEAQ. The CDR3 spells CAGGESEKLFF. CDR3 DNA: TGTGCCGGGGGGGAATCGGAAAAACTGTTTTTT.

V usage is TRBV27 and J usage is TRBJ2-7, with D possibly being TRBD1 (7 bases). The CDR3 extends over 17 amino acids. Germline CDR1 MNHEY, CDR2 SMNVEV (reference sequence). V lost 5 bases, J lost 2 bases, and 22 bases lay in between. In nucleotides, the CDR3 is TGTGCCAGCAGTCCCCTAAGGCTGGCAGGGGGGACCTACGAGCAGTACTTC. It encodes CASSPLRLAGGTYEQYF.

The chain uses TRBV7-2 and TRBJ1-4; the D is unclear. Germline V lookup: CDR1 SGHTA, CDR2 FQGNSA. Trimming took off 2 bases at V and 2 bases at J, with 6 bases between the two ends. This CDR3 region has 14 residues. For the CDR3, the DNA is TGTGCCAGCAGCTTAACAAGGACTAATGAAAAACTGTTTTTT. It is translated as CASSLTRTNEKLFF.

The CDR3 loop is CASGWQGRDYTF. For the CDR3, the DNA is TGTGCTAGTGGTTGGCAGGGAAGGGACTACACCTTC. The chain is built from TRBV12-5 and TRBJ1-2; D is possibly TRBD1 (5 bases). From germline, CDR1 is LGHNT and CDR2 FRNRAP. CDR3 length: 12 residues. Trimming took off 4 bases at V and 10 bases at J, with 13 bases between the two ends.

The J gene is TRBJ2-2, the V gene TRBV4-1; no reliable D call. Deletions cut 4 bases from V and 0 bases from J, with 12 bases between. This CDR3 spans 16 amino acids. Germline V gene lookup returns CDR1 MGHRA and CDR2 YSYEKL. The CDR3 is CASSRKRDANTGELFF. Written as DNA, the CDR3 is TGCGCCAGCAGCCGAAAGAGAGACGCGAACACCGGGGAGCTGTTTTTT.

V gene TRBV13 combines with J gene TRBJ1-4; D possibly corresponds to TRBD1 (5 bases). Germline lookup yields CDR1 PRHDT and CDR2 FYEKMQ (reference sequence). There are 17 residues in the CDR3. Trimming took 5 bases from V and 15 from J, leaving 31 bases between them. The CDR3 spells CASSLWDRYLSPEGMFF. In nucleotides, the CDR3 is TGTGCCAGCAGCCTATGGGATCGGTATTTAAGTCCTGAGGGGATGTTTTTT. The variable domain in full, completed from reference TRBV13 and TRBJ1-4, reads AAGVIQSPRHLIKEKRETATLKCYPIPRHDTVYWYQQGPGQDPQFLISFYEKMQSDKGSIPDRFSAQQFSDYHSELNMSSLELGDSALYFCASSLWDRYLSPEGMFFGSGTQLSVL.

The gene calls are TRBV7-2 and TRBJ2-3, with 10 bases aligning to TRBD2. V dropped 5 bases and J dropped 1; count of bases not matched to a gene: 6. CDR3 length: 16 residues. The germline gives CDR1 SGHTA, CDR2 FQGNSA. Written as DNA, the CDR3 is TGTGCCAGCAGCGTTACTAGCGGGGCTCGCACAGATACGCAGTATTTT. Amino acids: CASSVTSGARTDTQYF.

The chain uses TRBV4-2 and TRBJ2-2; TRBD2 matches at 9 bases. Germline loops: CDR1 LGHNA, CDR2 YNFKEQ. This CDR3 region has 19 residues. With 3 bases clipped from V and 5 bases from J, the junction kept 16 bases outside the gene matches. Written as DNA, the CDR3 is TGTGCCAGCAGCCACGGTGTAGCGCGGGGGGGCCCGGGGACCGGGGAGCTGTTTTTT. Protein product: CASSHGVARGGPGTGELFF.

This clone is medium-sized. In nucleotides, the CDR3 is TGTGCCAGTAGTTCTCAGGGGGCCTATCAGCCCCAGCATTTT. Protein: CASSSQGAYQPQHF. The chain is built from TRBV19 and TRBJ1-5, with TRBD1 identical over 8 bases. The V gene's germline CDR1 is LNHDA and CDR2 SQIVND (reference sequence). The V gene end was trimmed by 5 bases and the J gene end by 5 bases; junction bases not matched to a gene: 5. This CDR3 has 14 amino acids. Full variable domain (remainder filled in from reference TRBV19 and TRBJ1-5): DGGITQSPKYLFRKEGQNVTLSCEQNLNHDAMYWYRQDPGQGLRLIYYSQIVNDFQKGDIAEGYSVSREKKESFPLTVTSAQKNPTAFYLCASSSQGAYQPQHFGDGTRLSIL.

The V gene is TRBV7-2, the J gene TRBJ2-7; 13 bases fit TRBD2. Germline CDR1 is SGHTA and CDR2 is FQGNSA. Losses at the gene ends were 5 bases for V and 2 bases for J; bases not matched to a gene: 15. There are 19 residues in the CDR3. CDR3 DNA sequence: TGTGCCAGCAGCAAGCGACAGGGTAGACTAGCGGGGGGCACCTACGAGCAGTACTTC. It translates to CASSKRQGRLAGGTYEQYF.

This clone was detected only a few times. V and J are TRBV19 and TRBJ1-2, with unresolved D. Germline CDR1 LNHDA, CDR2 SQIVND (reference sequence). This CDR3 has 12 amino acids. The V end lost 2 bases, the J end lost 8 bases, and 9 bases lay between the germline ends. The CDR3 sequence: CASSITAGGYTF. The CDR3 bases are TGTGCCAGTAGTATAACGGCGGGCGGCTACACCTTC. Based on the CDR3 plus reference TRBV19 and TRBJ1-2, the full variable domain is DGGITQSPKYLFRKEGQNVTLSCEQNLNHDAMYWYRQDPGQGLRLIYYSQIVNDFQKGDIAEGYSVSREKKESFPLTVTSAQKNPTAFYLCASSITAGGYTFGSGTRLTVV.

The V call is TRBV4-3, the J call TRBJ2-3, with D unresolved. Trimming took off 3 bases at V and 0 bases at J, with 7 bases between the two ends. The CDR3 length is 14 residues. Germline-derived CDR1 and CDR2 are LGHNA and YSLEER. The CDR3 protein is CASSQWGSTDTQYF. The CDR3 region has the DNA TGCGCCAGCAGCCAGTGGGGTAGCACAGATACGCAGTATTTT.

The chain is built from TRBV30 and TRBJ2-7; D gene ambiguous. The CDR3 consists of 13 residues. Germline V gene data show CDR1 as GTSNPN and CDR2 as SVGIG (reference sequence). With 2 bases removed from V and 4 bases from J, the gap between germline ends came to 12 bases. The CDR3 loop reads CAWSRPPVYEQYF. CDR3 sequence (DNA): TGTGCCTGGAGTAGGCCCCCCGTGTACGAGCAGTACTTC.

This clone was seen just once. The chain is built from TRBV5-6 and TRBJ1-2, with D hard to call. V was shortened by 5 bases and J by 0 bases, with 17 bases between the two germline ends. Germline V CDR1 and CDR2: SGHDT, YYEEEE. The CDR3 covers 16 residues. CDR3 in DNA: TGTGCCAGCAGTACGGAGGCCGGGTGGTCTAACTATGGCTACACCTTC. Protein: CASSTEAGWSNYGYTF.

The chain employs TRBV4-2 and TRBJ2-5; tentatively, D is TRBD2 (7 bases). The CDR3 runs 18 residues. Germline assignment: CDR1 LGHNA and CDR2 YNFKEQ. Trimming removed 0 bases at V and 1 base at J, with 18 bases between. The CDR3 region is CASSQDSGGARPQETQYF. The CDR3, as DNA: TGTGCCAGCAGCCAAGATTCTGGGGGGGCGCGGCCCCAAGAGACCCAGTACTTC.

The rearrangement uses TRBV7-3 and TRBJ2-2; 12 bases fit TRBD2. CDR1 is SGHTA, CDR2 FQGTGA, per germline. The junction had 10 bases not matched to a gene; V was cut back by 0 bases and J by 5 bases. This CDR3 region has 19 residues. DNA of the CDR3: TGTGCCAGCAGCTTAACCAAACTAAAGACTAGCGGGGGAACCGGGGAGCTGTTTTTT. Protein sequence: CASSLTKLKTSGGTGELFF. The complete variable domain, with remaining parts taken from reference TRBV7-3 and TRBJ2-2, reads GAGVSQTPSNKVTEKGKYVELRCDPISGHTALYWYRQSLGQGPEFLIYFQGTGAADDSGLPNDRFFAVRPEGSVSTLKIQRTERGDSAVYLCASSLTKLKTSGGTGELFFGEGSRLTVL.

The rearrangement uses TRBV14 and TRBJ1-4; 7 bases align to TRBD1. The CDR3 consists of 15 residues. The germline CDR1 and CDR2 sequences are SGHDN and FVKESK. J gave up 4 bases and V 4 bases, and 6 bases lay outside the gene matches. The CDR3 spells CASSPRTGYNEKLFF. The CDR3 DNA reads TGTGCCAGCAGCCCGAGGACAGGTTATAATGAAAAACTGTTTTTT.